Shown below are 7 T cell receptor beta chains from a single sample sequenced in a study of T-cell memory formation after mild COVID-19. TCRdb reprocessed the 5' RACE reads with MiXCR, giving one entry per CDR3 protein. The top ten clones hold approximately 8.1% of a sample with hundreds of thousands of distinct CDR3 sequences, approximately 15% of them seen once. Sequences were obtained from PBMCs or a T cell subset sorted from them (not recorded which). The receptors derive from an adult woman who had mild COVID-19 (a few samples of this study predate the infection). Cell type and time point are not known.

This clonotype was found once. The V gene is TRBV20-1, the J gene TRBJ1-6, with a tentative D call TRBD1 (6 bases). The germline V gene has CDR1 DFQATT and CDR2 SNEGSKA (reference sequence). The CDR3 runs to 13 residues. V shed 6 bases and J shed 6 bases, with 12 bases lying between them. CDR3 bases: TGCAGTGCGGCTTTGGACAGTAATTCACCCCTCCACTTT. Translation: CSAALDSNSPLHF.

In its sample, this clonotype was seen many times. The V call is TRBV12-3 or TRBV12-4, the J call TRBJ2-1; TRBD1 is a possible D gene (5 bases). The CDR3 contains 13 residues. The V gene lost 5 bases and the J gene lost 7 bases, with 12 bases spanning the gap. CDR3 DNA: TGTGCCAGCAGTAGGGGCCTGGGGAATGAGCAGTTCTTC. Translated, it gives CASSRGLGNEQFF.

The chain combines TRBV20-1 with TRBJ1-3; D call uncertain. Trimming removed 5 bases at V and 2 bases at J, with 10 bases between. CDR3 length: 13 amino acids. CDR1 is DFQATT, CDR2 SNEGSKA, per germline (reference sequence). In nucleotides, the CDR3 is TGCAGTGCTCTAGTTAGCGCTGGAAACACCATATATTTT. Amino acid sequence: CSALVSAGNTIYF.

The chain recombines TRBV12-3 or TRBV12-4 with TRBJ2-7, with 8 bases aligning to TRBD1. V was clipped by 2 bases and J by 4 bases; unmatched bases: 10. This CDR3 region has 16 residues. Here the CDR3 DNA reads TGTGCCAGCAGTTTATATGGGGGGACAGGAGTTTACGAGCAGTACTTC. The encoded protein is CASSLYGGTGVYEQYF.

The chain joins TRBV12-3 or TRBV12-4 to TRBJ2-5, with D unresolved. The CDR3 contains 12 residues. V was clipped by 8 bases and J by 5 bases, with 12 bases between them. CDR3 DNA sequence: TGTGCCAGCGCAGCAGCCGGGGAGACCCAGTACTTC. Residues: CASAAAGETQYF.

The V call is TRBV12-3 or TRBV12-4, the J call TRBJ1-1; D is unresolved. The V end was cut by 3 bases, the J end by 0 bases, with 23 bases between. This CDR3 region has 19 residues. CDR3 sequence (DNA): TGTGCCAGCAGTTTTTTCTCTCAGGTCGGGGTTGGCCTGAACACTGAAGCTTTCTTT. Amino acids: CASSFFSQVGVGLNTEAFF.

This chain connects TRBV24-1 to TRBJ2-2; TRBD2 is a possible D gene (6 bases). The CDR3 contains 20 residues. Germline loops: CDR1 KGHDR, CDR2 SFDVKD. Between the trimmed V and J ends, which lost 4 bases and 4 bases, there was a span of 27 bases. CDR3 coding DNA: TGTGCCACCAGTGACCCCTTGCAACCAGCGGGTCCTACGCGCACCGGGGAGCTGTTTTTT. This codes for CATSDPLQPAGPTRTGELFF.